The subject of this entry is one T cell receptor (beta chain). What it binds is not known. Sequencing used immunoSEQ multiplex PCR; TCRdb keeps in-frame clones, though not all of them. The sample lists about 120,000 clones, about 87% occurring once. CDR1 is MNHEY and CDR2 is SMNVEV in the germline V gene (reference sequence). This CDR3 is built from 14 residues. Between the trimmed V and J ends, which lost 3 bases and 2 bases, there was a span of 11 bases. This entry comes from a study of T cell responses to AZD1222 COVID-19 vaccine. For the study at large: Pooled samples include second doses given at about 4 or 12 weeks.

Regarding the study as a whole: Donors skewed white British and female; clonal diversity was possibly underestimated. All repertoire sampling was performed exclusively after the peak T cell response.

This rearrangement joins TRBV27 to TRBJ2-7; tentatively, D is TRBD1 (6 bases). The sequence derives from an adult in good health. The specimen was peripheral blood, collected on day 0 of AZD1222 vaccination. Here the CDR3 reads CASSFLTGTYEQYF. The CDR3 DNA is TGTGCCAGCAGTTTTCTGACAGGAACCTACGAGCAGTACTTC.